These 28 T cell receptor beta chains were all obtained from the same sample, sequenced in a study of blood T cell repertoires in COVID-19. Produced via immunoSEQ multiplex PCR; TCRdb's table is partial and in-frame only. The table includes 250,000 to 350,000 clones, over 75% detected once. Specimen: PBMCs or T cells enriched from blood (not recorded which). These TCRs come from a woman younger than 45 who had recovered from COVID-19.

This clone was seen more than once but under ten times. The V gene is TRBV3-1 (or the pseudogene TRBV3-2), the J gene TRBJ2-7; a possible D gene is TRBD2 (5 bases). Germline V CDR1 and CDR2: LGHDT, YNNKEL (reference sequence). The CDR3 is 15 amino acids. V was clipped by 4 bases and J by 0 bases, with 13 bases between them. DNA for the CDR3: TGTGCCAGCAGCCGTGTAGGAGGTGGCTCCTACGAGCAGTACTTC. Protein: CASSRVGGGSYEQYF.

The V and J genes are TRBV9 and TRBJ1-4, with 7 bases aligning to TRBD1. Germline V gene lookup returns CDR1 SGDLS and CDR2 YYNGEE. With 4 bases clipped from V and 11 bases from J, the junction kept 11 bases outside the gene matches. CDR3 length equals 14 residues. CDR3 sequence: CASSPRTGTEKLFF. CDR3 bases: TGTGCCAGCAGCCCCCGGACAGGAACGGAGAAACTGTTTTTT.

The chain carries TRBV19 and TRBJ2-5, with 7 bases lining up with TRBD1. V lost 3 bases to trimming and J lost 4 bases; unmatched junction nucleotides: 2. The V gene's germline CDR1 is LNHDA and CDR2 SQIVND (reference sequence). The length of the CDR3 is 13 residues. For the CDR3, the DNA is TGTGCCAGTAGTATTAAGGGGGCAGAGACCCAGTACTTC. Its translation is CASSIKGAETQYF.

The J gene is TRBJ2-7, the V gene TRBV3-1 (or the pseudogene TRBV3-2); 7 bases align to TRBD1. V shed 4 bases, J shed 0 bases, and the junction held 3 bases outside the gene matches. Germline loops: CDR1 LGHDT, CDR2 YNNKEL (reference sequence). The CDR3 has 14 amino acids. The CDR3 DNA sequence: TGTGCCAGCAGCCCAGGGGGAACCTCCTACGAGCAGTACTTC. This codes for CASSPGGTSYEQYF.

This chain connects TRBV5-1 to TRBJ2-1, with D tentatively TRBD2 (5 bases). Trimming shortened V by 0 bases and J by 9 bases, and 13 bases separated the two germline ends. Per germline, CDR1 SGHRS and CDR2 YFSETQ. The CDR3 consists of 14 residues. The DNA of the CDR3 is TGCGCCAGCAGCTTGGCCACTAGGTTCCGTGAGCAGTTCTTC. As protein: CASSLATRFREQFF.

The rearrangement uses TRBV27 and TRBJ1-3; unclear D gene. The V end was cut by 5 bases, the J end by 2 bases, with 16 bases between. The germline V gene has CDR1 MNHEY and CDR2 SMNVEV (reference sequence). The CDR3 extends over 16 amino acids. CDR3 region: CASSHPISVAGNTIYF. DNA of the CDR3: TGTGCCAGCAGTCATCCGATCAGCGTGGCTGGAAACACCATATATTTT.

The genes are TRBV6-6 and TRBJ1-2, with 8 bases aligning to TRBD1. Trimming removed 5 bases from V and 6 bases from J; junction bases left unmatched: 5. The CDR3 extends over 13 amino acids. CDR1 MNHNY and CDR2 SVGAGI come from the germline V gene (reference sequence). As DNA, the CDR3 is TGTGCCAGCAGTCCGGACAGGGCCCATGGCTACACCTTC. Translating it yields CASSPDRAHGYTF.

This clone was detected a few times. The rearrangement uses TRBV19 and TRBJ1-5; 7 nucleotides align to TRBD1. J lost 0 bases, V lost 10 bases, and 9 bases had no gene match. Germline V CDR1 and CDR2: LNHDA, SQIVND (reference sequence). The CDR3 covers 15 residues. This CDR3 is CATSWGQHSNQPQHF. The CDR3 DNA sequence: TGTGCCACCTCCTGGGGACAGCATAGCAATCAGCCCCAGCATTTT.

The chain recombines TRBV4-1 with TRBJ1-1; D is uncertain. V was clipped by 0 bases and J by 1 base, with 6 bases between them. Germline V gene lookup returns CDR1 MGHRA and CDR2 YSYEKL. The CDR3 has 14 amino acids. The CDR3 region is CASSQDSPNTEAFF. CDR3 nucleotides: TGCGCCAGCAGCCAAGACTCCCCGAACACTGAAGCTTTCTTT.

CDR3 coding DNA: TGTGCCAGCAGTCGGGAGGGAAGTGCGGTGAACACTGAAGCTTTCTTT. Its protein product is CASSREGSAVNTEAFF. The chain carries TRBV5-4 and TRBJ1-1; no clear D gene. Trimming cost V 5 bases and J 0 bases, with 17 bases left between them. This CDR3 contains 16 residues. CDR1 is SGHNT, CDR2 YYREEE, per germline (reference sequence).

The chain joins TRBV5-6 to TRBJ1-5; D might be TRBD1 (6 bases). The CDR3 spans 16 residues. Trimming removed 0 bases at V and 4 bases at J, with 14 bases between. The germline V gene encodes CDR1 SGHDT and CDR2 YYEEEE. CDR3 DNA: TGTGCCAGCAGCTTGGATTGGGGGCGAAGGAATCAGCCCCAGCATTTT. It encodes CASSLDWGRRNQPQHF.

The gene calls are TRBV6-5 and TRBJ2-7; D unclear. Germline CDR1 MNHEY, CDR2 SVGAGI. This CDR3 spans 11 amino acids. V lost 7 bases and J 4 bases, leaving 8 bases between the germline ends. The CDR3, as DNA: TGTGCCAGCACCGACGGGTACGAGCAGTACTTC. Translated, it gives CASTDGYEQYF.

The rearrangement links TRBV5-8 to TRBJ2-1, with 9 positions matching TRBD2. The CDR3 contains 17 residues. Germline loops: CDR1 SGHTS, CDR2 YDEGEE. The ends lost 4 bases at V and 4 bases at J; junction bases unmatched: 12. CDR3 DNA sequence: TGTGCCAGCAGCCGGGGGGCCCTAGCGGGACTATACAATGAGCAGTTCTTC. It yields the protein CASSRGALAGLYNEQFF.

The rearrangement links TRBV10-3 to TRBJ2-1; D remains unclear. Germline V gene data show CDR1 as ENHRY and CDR2 as SYGVKD. V was trimmed by 4 bases and J by 3 bases, leaving 7 bases between them. The CDR3 is made up of 13 amino acids. The chain's CDR3 is CAISAEIYNEQFF. The CDR3 nucleotides read TGTGCCATCAGTGCGGAGATCTACAATGAGCAGTTCTTC.

The chain combines TRBV7-2 with TRBJ1-5, with 8 nucleotides matching TRBD1. The CDR3 consists of 14 residues. Germline CDR1 SGHTA, CDR2 FQGNSA. V trimming: 4 bases; J trimming: 7 bases; junction bases outside the gene matches: 6. Here the CDR3 DNA reads TGTGCCAGCAGCTACGGACAGGGTAGGCAGCCCCAGCATTTT. This codes for CASSYGQGRQPQHF.

The genes are TRBV7-6 and TRBJ2-5, with D possibly TRBD1 on 5 matching bases. In germline, CDR1 is SGHVS, CDR2 FNYEAQ. V dropped 5 bases and J dropped 4 bases, with 8 bases sitting between them. The CDR3 consists of 12 residues. DNA of the CDR3: TGTGCCAGCAGCCTAAGGGGAGAGACCCAGTACTTC. It encodes CASSLRGETQYF. The variable domain in full, completed from reference TRBV7-6 and TRBJ2-5, reads GAGVSQSPRYKVTKRGQDVALRCDPISGHVSLYWYRQALGQGPEFLTYFNYEAQQDKSGLPNDRFSAERPEGSISTLTIQRTEQRDSAMYRCASSLRGETQYFGPGTRLLVL.

The chain uses TRBV4-3 and TRBJ2-1, with 9 bases that match TRBD2. The CDR3 sequence is 15 residues long. Per the germline V gene, CDR1 is LGHNA and CDR2 is YSLEER. V trimming: 1 base; J trimming: 5 bases; junction bases outside the gene matches: 3. CDR3 DNA sequence: TGCGCCAGCAGCCAAGTGCAGCGGGGGGACAATGAGCAGTTCTTC. It specifies CASSQVQRGDNEQFF.

The gene calls are TRBV14 and TRBJ2-3, with D maybe TRBD1 (6 bases). CDR3 length: 16 amino acids. Germline CDR1 is SGHDN and CDR2 is FVKESK. V lost 2 bases and J lost 2, with 14 bases in between. The CDR3 loop is CASSQPGHSYTDTQYF. In nucleotides, the CDR3 is TGTGCCAGCAGCCAACCGGGACATAGTTACACAGATACGCAGTATTTT. The whole variable domain, remainder taken from reference TRBV14 and TRBJ2-3, is EAGVTQFPSHSVIEKGQTVTLRCDPISGHDNLYWYRRVMGKEIKFLLHFVKESKQDESGMPNNRFLAERTGGTYSTLKVQPAELEDSGVYFCASSQPGHSYTDTQYFGPGTRLTVL.

This chain uses TRBV5-1 with TRBJ2-1; 11 bases fit TRBD1. The length of the CDR3 is 15 residues. V shed 3 bases and J 10 bases; nucleotides not matched to a gene: 9. Germline lookup yields CDR1 SGHRS and CDR2 YFSETQ. The CDR3 region is CASSSPGTGGREQFF. The CDR3 bases are TGCGCCAGCAGCTCCCCCGGGACAGGGGGAAGGGAGCAGTTCTTC. Complete variable domain (other parts from reference TRBV5-1 and TRBJ2-1): KAGVTQTPRYLIKTRGQQVTLSCSPISGHRSVSWYQQTPGQGLQFLFEYFSETQRNKGNFPGRFSGRQFSNSRSEMNVSTLELGDSALYLCASSSPGTGGREQFFGPGTRLTVL.

The genes are TRBV9 and TRBJ2-1; D call uncertain. Germline V gene lookup returns CDR1 SGDLS and CDR2 YYNGEE. The CDR3 loop spans 13 amino acids. V was shortened by 4 bases and J by 4 bases, with 9 bases between the two germline ends. CDR3 in amino acids: CASSRTEYNEQFF. Here the CDR3 DNA reads TGTGCCAGCAGCAGAACAGAGTACAATGAGCAGTTCTTC.

This clone came up a few times. The chain is built from TRBV29-1 and TRBJ1-4, with D unclear. The CDR3 has 13 residues. V dropped 5 bases and J dropped 0 bases, with 7 bases sitting between them. CDR1 is SQVTM and CDR2 is ANQGSEA in the germline V gene. The CDR3 loop is CSVRTPTNEKLFF. In DNA, the CDR3 is TGCAGCGTTCGTACTCCAACTAATGAAAAACTGTTTTTT.

The chain carries TRBV29-1 and TRBJ2-7; no clear D gene. The CDR3 spans 8 residues. The germline V gene encodes CDR1 SQVTM and CDR2 ANQGSEA. The DNA for the CDR3 is TGCCCCTTGTACGAGCAGTACTTC. Its translation is CPLYEQYF.

This sequence joins TRBV9 and TRBJ2-4, with 9 bases matching TRBD2. Per germline, CDR1 SGDLS and CDR2 YYNGEE. Germline trimming cut 3 bases from V and 1 base from J; bases unmatched to any gene: 8. CDR3 size: 17 residues. CDR3 nucleotides: TGTGCCAGCAGCGCGATAGCGGGAGAAGAGGCCAAAAACATTCAGTACTTC. Translating it yields CASSAIAGEEAKNIQYF.

J is TRBJ2-2 and V is TRBV27; no reliable D call. V was cut by 1 base and J by 0 bases, with 6 bases left in between. The germline V gene encodes CDR1 MNHEY and CDR2 SMNVEV (reference sequence). The CDR3 has 15 amino acids. This CDR3 is CASSLWSANTGELFF. Written as DNA, the CDR3 is TGTGCCAGCAGTTTATGGTCAGCGAACACCGGGGAGCTGTTTTTT.

The chain links TRBV5-1 to TRBJ2-5, with 7 positions matching TRBD1. Trimming removed 0 bases from V and 2 bases from J; junction bases left unmatched: 4. The CDR3 is 15 residues long. Germline CDR1 reads SGHRS; CDR2 reads YFSETQ. The CDR3 DNA reads as TGCGCCAGCAGCTTGGCCGGGACAGAGCAAGAGACCCAGTACTTC. Residues: CASSLAGTEQETQYF. Full variable domain (rest looked up from reference TRBV5-1 and TRBJ2-5): KAGVTQTPRYLIKTRGQQVTLSCSPISGHRSVSWYQQTPGQGLQFLFEYFSETQRNKGNFPGRFSGRQFSNSRSEMNVSTLELGDSALYLCASSLAGTEQETQYFGPGTRLLVL.

The chain employs TRBV2 and TRBJ1-2, with TRBD1 as a possible D gene (6 bases). Trimming left V 2 bases short and J 6 bases short, with 22 bases between. The germline gives CDR1 SNHLY, CDR2 FYNNEI. The CDR3 totals 17 residues. The CDR3 is CASSEWSPKGGENGYTF. The CDR3, as DNA: TGTGCCAGCAGTGAATGGTCCCCAAAGGGGGGGGAGAATGGCTACACCTTC.

The chain employs TRBV5-1 and TRBJ1-4; D remains unclear. Germline CDR1 and CDR2: SGHRS and YFSETQ. The V end was cut by 0 bases, the J end by 2 bases, with 8 bases between. This CDR3 region has 15 residues. The CDR3 DNA is TGCGCCAGCAGCTTGGACCCGGGGACTAATGAAAAACTGTTTTTT. Amino acid sequence: CASSLDPGTNEKLFF.

The chain couples TRBV5-1 to TRBJ2-1, with 7 bases aligning to TRBD1. The CDR3 runs to 14 residues. The V gene's germline CDR1 is SGHRS and CDR2 YFSETQ. J gave up 5 bases and V 3 bases, and 5 bases lay outside the gene matches. DNA of the CDR3: TGCGCCAGCAGCTACCGGGACAGAGACAATGAGCAGTTCTTC. Translating it yields CASSYRDRDNEQFF.